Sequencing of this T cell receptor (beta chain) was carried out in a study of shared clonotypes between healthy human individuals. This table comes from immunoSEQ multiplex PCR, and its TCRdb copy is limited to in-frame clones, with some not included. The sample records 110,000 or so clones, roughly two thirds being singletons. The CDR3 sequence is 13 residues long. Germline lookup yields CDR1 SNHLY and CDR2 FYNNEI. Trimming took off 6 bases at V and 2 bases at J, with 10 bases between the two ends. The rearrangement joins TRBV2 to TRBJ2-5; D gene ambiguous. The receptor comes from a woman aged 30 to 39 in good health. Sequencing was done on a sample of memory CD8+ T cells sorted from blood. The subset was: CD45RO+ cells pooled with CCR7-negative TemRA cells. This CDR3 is CASRLNSQETQYF. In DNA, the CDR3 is TGTGCCAGCAGGTTAAATTCTCAAGAGACCCAGTACTTC. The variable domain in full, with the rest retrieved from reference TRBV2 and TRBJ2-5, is EPEVTQTPSHQVTQMGQEVILRCVPISNHLYFYWYRQILGQKVEFLVSFYNNEISEKSEIFDDQFSVERPDGSNFTLKIRSTKLEDSAMYFCASRLNSQETQYFGPGTRLLVL.